These 20 T cell receptor beta chains originate from one sample sequenced in a study of T cell repertoires in cytomegalovirus infection. Their recognized antigens are unknown. TCRdb reprocessed the reads with MiXCR, giving one entry per CDR3 protein. The top ten hold around a sixth of the sample, which has roughly 700,000 distinct CDR3 sequences, 30% to 35% seen once. The sample here was cultured PBMCs, taken from culture after CMV antigen stimulation. These receptors came from a human donor in good health (CMV status not recorded). Some clones in this sample may be carry-over from other donors' samples.

The rearrangement uses TRBV20-1 and TRBJ2-3; TRBD2 matches 7 bases. Germline V gene data show CDR1 as DFQATT and CDR2 as SNEGSKA (reference sequence). The CDR3 extends over 15 amino acids. V trimming: 6 bases; J trimming: 3 bases; junction bases outside the gene matches: 12. Here the CDR3 reads CSATGYAGATDTQYF. The CDR3 nucleotides are TGCAGTGCAACTGGCTACGCGGGAGCTACAGATACGCAGTATTTT.

This clonotype turned up a few times. The rearrangement links TRBV7-2 to TRBJ2-4, with D possibly being TRBD2 (6 bases). Trimming pared 3 bases from V and 1 base from J, leaving 16 bases between. The CDR3 contains 17 residues. CDR1 and CDR2 from the germline V gene are SGHTA and FQGNSA. In nucleotides, the CDR3 is TGTGCCAGCAGCTTTCGCGGAGGGGTTATGGCCAAAAACATTCAGTACTTC. This translates into CASSFRGGVMAKNIQYF. The complete variable domain, with remaining parts taken from reference TRBV7-2 and TRBJ2-4, reads GAGVSQSPSNKVTEKGKDVELRCDPISGHTALYWYRQSLGQGLEFLIYFQGNSAPDKSGLPSDRFSAERTGGSVSTLTIQRTQQEDSAVYLCASSFRGGVMAKNIQYFGAGTRLSVL.

This clonotype was detected a few times. In nucleotides, the CDR3 is TGTGCCAGCAGCTCCCACAGGGGGCTCCCCTACGAGCAGTACTTC. Amino acids: CASSSHRGLPYEQYF. J is TRBJ2-7 and V is TRBV7-8; the match to TRBD1 covers 9 bases. V shed 4 bases, J shed 2 bases, and the junction held 6 bases outside the gene matches. This CDR3 spans 15 amino acids. CDR1 and CDR2 from the germline V gene are SGHVS and FQNEAQ.

The chain couples TRBV10-3 to TRBJ1-2; 9 nucleotides align to TRBD1. The CDR3 is 15 amino acids. J lost 2 bases, V lost 0 bases, and 1 base had no gene match. Germline CDR1 and CDR2: ENHRY and SYGVKD. CDR3 region: CAISESGTGNYGYTF. The CDR3 DNA reads TGTGCCATCAGTGAGTCTGGGACAGGGAACTATGGCTACACCTTC.

Of note for this clonotype: No conserved phenylalanine or tryptophan is present at the end of the CDR3, so a read error is the likely explanation. The V call is TRBV10-3, the J call TRBJ2-1, with unresolved D. CDR1 ENHRY and CDR2 SYGVKD come from the germline V gene. V was cut by 2 bases and J by 0 bases, with 5 bases left in between. The CDR3 runs to 14 residues. The CDR3: CAISETHSYNEQFC. Written as DNA, the CDR3 is TGTGCCATCAGTGAGACGCACTCCTACAATGAGCAGTTCTGC.

V and J are TRBV27 and TRBJ1-5; no reliable D call. Looked up from germline, CDR1 is MNHEY and CDR2 is SMNVEV (reference sequence). The CDR3 is made up of 14 amino acids. Trimming shortened V by 1 base and J by 7 bases, and 11 bases separated the two germline ends. The DNA for the CDR3 is TGTGCCAGCAGTTTATTAGGGATCGGACAGCCCCAGCATTTT. Translated: CASSLLGIGQPQHF.

The chain is built from TRBV30 and TRBJ1-2, with 9 bases lining up with TRBD1. Germline V gene data show CDR1 as GTSNPN and CDR2 as SVGIG (reference sequence). V dropped 7 bases and J dropped 0; count of bases not matched to a gene: 12. The CDR3 contains 16 residues. CDR3 DNA: TGTGCCTTTATGAGGGACAGGGTCCATACTAACTATGGCTACACCTTC. It encodes CAFMRDRVHTNYGYTF.

The table lists this clonotype with many counts. This rearrangement joins TRBV7-2 to TRBJ2-3; the D gene is possibly TRBD2 (5 bases). V dropped 1 base and J dropped 6 bases, with 20 bases sitting between them. From germline, CDR1 is SGHTA and CDR2 FQGNSA. The CDR3 is 17 amino acids. The CDR3 region is CASSLVSRRVAKDTQYF. CDR3 DNA sequence: TGTGCCAGCAGCTTAGTTAGCCGGCGGGTCGCTAAGGATACGCAGTATTTT.

The genes are TRBV12-3 or TRBV12-4 and TRBJ2-2; D gene ambiguous. Trimming shortened V by 7 bases and J by 0 bases, and 15 bases separated the two germline ends. This CDR3 comprises 16 residues. The CDR3 DNA reads as TGTGCCAGCACCCCTTATGGATCCGCGAACACCGGGGAGCTGTTTTTT. This translates into CASTPYGSANTGELFF.

This clonotype was seen only a few times. The chain has TRBV10-3 and TRBJ2-3; 9 positions agree with TRBD1. The length of the CDR3 is 13 residues. The V gene's germline CDR1 is ENHRY and CDR2 SYGVKD. Unmatched junction bases numbered 7, after V lost 6 bases and J lost 9 bases. The DNA of the CDR3 is TGTGCCATCAGCGGACAGGGGCCGTTCACGCAGTATTTT. Protein: CAISGQGPFTQYF.

The chain uses TRBV5-1 and TRBJ2-7; 10 bases are shared with TRBD1. Germline values: CDR1 SGHRS, CDR2 YFSETQ. V shed 4 bases, J shed 7 bases, and the junction held 8 bases outside the gene matches. The CDR3 extends over 14 amino acids. CDR3 sequence: CASSPDRGLGEQYF. The CDR3 DNA reads as TGCGCCAGCAGCCCAGACAGGGGGCTGGGTGAGCAGTACTTC.

The rearrangement joins TRBV7-6 to TRBJ1-4, with 10 bases fitting TRBD1. The junction had 4 bases not matched to a gene; V was cut back by 4 bases and J by 8 bases. The CDR3 contains 14 residues. CDR1 SGHVS and CDR2 FNYEAQ come from the germline V gene. CDR3 DNA sequence: TGTGCCAGCAGCTCCGGGACAGGGGAGGAAAAACTGTTTTTT. Translated, it gives CASSSGTGEEKLFF.

The chain carries TRBV6-1 and TRBJ2-7, with D maybe TRBD2 (5 bases). Trimming cost V 9 bases and J 0 bases, with 15 bases left between them. There are 14 residues in the CDR3. Germline V gene data show CDR1 as MNHNS and CDR2 as SASEGT. The CDR3 spells CASTRTVNSYEQYF. In nucleotides, the CDR3 is TGTGCCAGTACTAGAACCGTTAACTCCTACGAGCAGTACTTC.

The rearrangement joins TRBV20-1 to TRBJ2-1; possible D gene TRBD2, 5 bases. The CDR3 spans 14 residues. V was shortened by 1 base and J by 5 bases, with 12 bases between the two germline ends. Germline-derived CDR1 and CDR2 are DFQATT and SNEGSKA (reference sequence). Here the CDR3 reads CSARGLAGDNEQFF. In DNA form, the CDR3 reads TGCAGTGCTAGAGGGCTAGCTGGGGACAATGAGCAGTTCTTC.

This rearrangement joins TRBV6-1 to TRBJ1-6; D perhaps matches TRBD1 (5 bases). V lost 5 bases to trimming and J lost 7 bases, with 21 bases between them. The germline CDR1 and CDR2 sequences are MNHNS and SASEGT. The CDR3 sequence is 17 residues long. The CDR3 sequence: CASSTSLFRERNSPLHF. In nucleotides, the CDR3 is TGTGCCAGCAGTACCAGCCTATTCAGGGAACGGAATTCACCCCTCCACTTT.

V is TRBV15 and J is TRBJ2-4, with 10 bases matching TRBD1. CDR1 is LNHNV and CDR2 is YYDKDF in the germline V gene (reference sequence). V trimming: 4 bases; J trimming: 5 bases; junction bases outside the gene matches: 8. CDR3 length equals 16 residues. CDR3 DNA sequence: TGTGCCACCAGCACTCGGACAGGGGGTCGACAAAACATTCAGTACTTC. It yields the protein CATSTRTGGRQNIQYF.

The sample holds a few counts of this clonotype. The chain combines TRBV12-3 or TRBV12-4 with TRBJ2-2; 8 bases agree with TRBD1. V lost 7 bases, J lost 7 bases, and 8 bases stayed unmatched. The CDR3 is 14 amino acids. CDR3 sequence reads: CASIQQGGYGELFF. The CDR3 nucleotides read TGTGCCAGCATTCAACAGGGGGGTTACGGGGAGCTGTTTTTT.

The chain recombines TRBV12-3 or TRBV12-4 with TRBJ1-1, with 7 positions matching TRBD1. V shed 6 bases and J 6 bases; nucleotides not matched to a gene: 7. The CDR3 totals 13 residues. The CDR3 reads CASRSQGLSEAFF. CDR3 sequence (DNA): TGTGCCAGCAGGTCACAGGGGTTGTCTGAAGCTTTCTTT.

Here the CDR3 DNA reads TGTGCCATCAGTAAAGCAGGGAGTAGTGAAGCTTTCTTT. Amino acids: CAISKAGSSEAFF. The chain joins TRBV10-3 to TRBJ1-1, with D possibly TRBD1 on 5 matching bases. CDR1 is ENHRY and CDR2 is SYGVKD in the germline V gene. V lost 5 bases to trimming and J lost 7 bases, with 14 bases between them. There are 13 residues in the CDR3.

CDR3 region: CAWSAGGTSGSLGEQFF. Here the CDR3 DNA reads TGTGCCTGGAGCGCGGGGGGGACTAGCGGGAGCCTAGGTGAGCAGTTCTTC. This sequence joins TRBV30 and TRBJ2-1; 14 nucleotides align to TRBD2. With V trimmed by 3 bases and J by 9 bases, 13 bases remained unmatched. Germline V gene sequence: CDR1 GTSNPN, CDR2 SVGIG (reference sequence). The CDR3 covers 17 residues.